The 26 T cell receptor beta chains below were found in one sample sequenced in a study of cytomegalovirus exposure and HLA in healthy donors. Only in-frame clones appear in the TCRdb table, and some are missing; sequencing was by immunoSEQ multiplex PCR. The table shows roughly 120,000 clones, with 85% to 95% occurring only once. The sequenced sample consisted of PBMCs. The receptor set was obtained from a woman aged 18-29 years in good health and CMV-seronegative.

The chain is built from TRBV9 and TRBJ1-2; 8 nucleotides agree with TRBD1. Germline V gene sequence: CDR1 SGDLS, CDR2 YYNGEE. The CDR3 is 15 amino acids. V shed 2 bases and J 6 bases; nucleotides not matched to a gene: 9. Here the CDR3 DNA reads TGTGCCAGCAGCGTCGCGGGACAGGAGTCTCATGGCTACACCTTC. Encoded protein: CASSVAGQESHGYTF. The entire variable domain, with the rest obtained from reference TRBV9 and TRBJ1-2, is as follows: DSGVTQTPKHLITATGQRVTLRCSPRSGDLSVYWYQQSLDQGLQFLIQYYNGEERAKGNILERFSAQQFPDLHSELNLSSLELGDSALYFCASSVAGQESHGYTFGSGTRLTVV.

This clone was recorded once. The chain recombines TRBV6-5 with TRBJ2-3, with TRBD2 as a possible D gene (6 bases). With 6 bases removed from V and 4 bases from J, the gap between germline ends came to 17 bases. CDR1 and CDR2 (germline): MNHEY, SVGAGI. CDR3 length equals 15 residues. The CDR3 region is CASSPLARAADTQYF. Written as DNA, the CDR3 is TGTGCCAGCAGCCCACTAGCTCGGGCGGCAGATACGCAGTATTTT.

V is TRBV6-5 and J is TRBJ1-2; D call uncertain. This CDR3 has 13 residues. V lost 5 bases to trimming and J lost 3 bases, with 10 bases between them. The germline gives CDR1 MNHEY, CDR2 SVGAGI. CDR3 loop: CASSAGLDYGYTF. The CDR3 coding sequence is TGTGCCAGCAGTGCCGGACTTGACTATGGCTACACCTTC.

The V call is TRBV7-9, the J call TRBJ1-6, with TRBD1 matching over 9 bases. The CDR3 sequence is 17 residues long. From germline, CDR1 is SEHNR and CDR2 FQNEAQ (reference sequence). V shed 4 bases and J 2 bases; nucleotides not matched to a gene: 6. CDR3 sequence: CASSSPGTGTYNSPLHF. CDR3 sequence (DNA): TGTGCCAGCAGCTCCCCCGGGACAGGGACCTATAATTCACCCCTCCACTTT.

V gene TRBV4-1 combines with J gene TRBJ1-5; D perhaps matches TRBD1 (6 bases). The V and J ends lost 0 bases and 5 bases respectively, with 14 bases between them. This CDR3 spans 16 amino acids. CDR1 is MGHRA, CDR2 YSYEKL, per germline. This CDR3 is CASSQEVRGAYQPQHF. DNA for the CDR3: TGCGCCAGCAGCCAAGAAGTCCGGGGGGCCTATCAGCCCCAGCATTTT.

The rearrangement links TRBV10-3 to TRBJ1-2; 7 nucleotides agree with TRBD1. The J segment lost 4 bases and the V segment lost 0 bases, leaving 2 bases of the junction unmatched. Germline values: CDR1 ENHRY, CDR2 SYGVKD. CDR3 length equals 14 residues. The CDR3 DNA reads as TGTGCCATCAGTGAGTCGGACAGGTCCTATGGCTACACCTTC. Translating gives CAISESDRSYGYTF.

The chain has TRBV6-4 and TRBJ2-3, with TRBD2 matching 8 bases. The CDR3 consists of 16 residues. Trimming removed 3 bases from V and 3 bases from J; junction bases left unmatched: 8. CDR1 is MRHNA and CDR2 is SNTAGT in the germline V gene. The CDR3 nucleotides are TGTGCCAGCAGTGAGTCCCCGGCGGGGGGTACAGATACGCAGTATTTT. Amino acids: CASSESPAGGTDTQYF.

The chain employs TRBV5-1 and TRBJ1-6, with D maybe TRBD1 (6 bases). The V end was cut by 0 bases, the J end by 8 bases, with 9 bases between. This CDR3 is 14 amino acids long. The germline CDR1 and CDR2 sequences are SGHRS and YFSETQ. The CDR3 DNA reads as TGCGCCAGCAGCTTGGGGGGGCAAGATTCACCCCTCCACTTT. Its protein is CASSLGGQDSPLHF.

V and J are TRBV2 and TRBJ1-1; D possibly corresponds to TRBD1 (6 bases). CDR1 and CDR2 (germline): SNHLY, FYNNEI. The CDR3 totals 11 residues. Trimming cost V 8 bases and J 6 bases, with 10 bases left between them. CDR3 coding DNA: TGTGCCAGCCTAAGGGGGTCTGAAGCTTTCTTT. This gives the protein CASLRGSEAFF.

This clone has only one observation. This rearrangement joins TRBV5-4 to TRBJ1-2; D is possibly TRBD1 (6 bases). Between the trimmed V and J ends, which lost 4 bases and 6 bases, there was a span of 16 bases. The CDR3 sequence is 14 residues long. Germline V gives CDR1 SGHNT, CDR2 YYREEE (reference sequence). CDR3 loop: CASSPVQGSHGYTF. As DNA, the CDR3 is TGTGCCAGCAGCCCCGTACAGGGTAGCCATGGCTACACCTTC.

This chain links TRBV5-1 with TRBJ2-5; D remains ambiguous. The ends were cut back, 5 bases at V and 0 bases at J, with 8 bases in the middle. The germline V gene encodes CDR1 SGHRS and CDR2 YFSETQ. The CDR3 loop spans 13 amino acids. In DNA, the CDR3 is TGCGCCAGCAGTAATGAGTACCAAGAGACCCAGTACTTC. It encodes CASSNEYQETQYF.

The chain links TRBV5-4 to TRBJ1-2, with 9 nucleotides matching TRBD1. The junction had 7 bases not matched to a gene; V was cut back by 2 bases and J by 2 bases. There are 16 residues in the CDR3. Looked up from germline, CDR1 is SGHNT and CDR2 is YYREEE (reference sequence). For the CDR3, the DNA is TGTGCCAGCAGCTTAGGGACAGGGCTCCCAAACTATGGCTACACCTTC. Translating it yields CASSLGTGLPNYGYTF. Variable domain in full (rest from reference TRBV5-4 and TRBJ1-2): ETGVTQSPTHLIKTRGQQVTLRCSSQSGHNTVSWYQQALGQGPQFIFQYYREEENGRGNFPPRFSGLQFPNYSSELNVNALELDDSALYLCASSLGTGLPNYGYTFGSGTRLTVV.

V gene TRBV2 combines with J gene TRBJ1-5; D may be TRBD1 (5 bases). The CDR3 extends over 14 amino acids. CDR1 SNHLY and CDR2 FYNNEI come from the germline V gene. V was clipped by 9 bases and J by 0 bases, with 12 bases between them. In nucleotides, the CDR3 is TGTGCCAGAGGGGCGGGGCATAGCAATCAGCCCCAGCATTTT. This encodes CARGAGHSNQPQHF. Variable domain in full (rest from reference TRBV2 and TRBJ1-5): EPEVTQTPSHQVTQMGQEVILRCVPISNHLYFYWYRQILGQKVEFLVSFYNNEISEKSEIFDDQFSVERPDGSNFTLKIRSTKLEDSAMYFCARGAGHSNQPQHFGDGTRLSIL.

The gene calls are TRBV28 and TRBJ1-4, with 10 positions matching TRBD1. Per germline, CDR1 MDHEN and CDR2 SYDVKM. The CDR3 is 16 amino acids. V lost 6 bases and J lost 4; bases outside the gene matches: 8. Written as DNA, the CDR3 is TGTGCCAGCAGCCTGACAGGGGGCCACGGTAATGAAAAACTGTTTTTT. It is translated as CASSLTGGHGNEKLFF.

This chain uses TRBV4-1 with TRBJ2-3; no definite D call. The CDR3 contains 18 residues. V lost 0 bases and J 2 bases, leaving 18 bases between the germline ends. Germline loops: CDR1 MGHRA, CDR2 YSYEKL. The CDR3 reads CASSQDPLNFLPTDTQYF. In DNA, the CDR3 is TGCGCCAGCAGCCAAGATCCTCTTAACTTCCTTCCCACAGATACGCAGTATTTT.

The V and J genes are TRBV7-9 and TRBJ1-1; D may be TRBD1 (6 bases). The germline V and J ends were trimmed by 6 bases and 10 bases, with 21 bases remaining between them. The CDR3 runs to 14 residues. Germline CDR1 reads SEHNR; CDR2 reads FQNEAQ (reference sequence). The CDR3 DNA follows: TGTGCCAGCAGGCCGAGCATAGGGGGTTACGTAGCTTTCTTT. Amino acid sequence: CASRPSIGGYVAFF.

The rearrangement joins TRBV2 to TRBJ2-2, with 9 bases identical to TRBD1. V shed 4 bases, J shed 6 bases, and the junction held 3 bases outside the gene matches. This CDR3 is 14 amino acids long. Germline loops: CDR1 SNHLY, CDR2 FYNNEI. The CDR3 loop reads CASSANRGPGELFF. CDR3 in DNA: TGTGCCAGCAGTGCTAACAGGGGGCCCGGGGAGCTGTTTTTT.

This sequence joins TRBV10-3 and TRBJ2-2; possibly TRBD1 for D (6 bases). V was clipped by 10 bases and J by 0 bases, with 12 bases between them. CDR3 length: 14 amino acids. CDR1 and CDR2 (germline): ENHRY, SYGVKD. The CDR3 DNA sequence: TGTGCCACCTCGGACAGCGCGAACACCGGGGAGCTGTTTTTT. It codes for CATSDSANTGELFF.

The chain employs TRBV4-2 and TRBJ2-7; D is perhaps TRBD2 (6 bases). CDR1 and CDR2 from the germline V gene are LGHNA and YNFKEQ. Trimming shortened V by 4 bases and J by 5 bases, and 15 bases separated the two germline ends. The CDR3 is 14 amino acids. CDR3 in amino acids: CASSPPGAGHEQYF. For the CDR3, the DNA is TGTGCCAGCAGCCCCCCGGGAGCCGGGCACGAGCAGTACTTC.

This chain connects TRBV7-6 to TRBJ2-5, with TRBD1 identical over 8 bases. CDR1 is SGHVS, CDR2 FNYEAQ, per germline. V dropped 2 bases and J dropped 0; count of bases not matched to a gene: 2. The CDR3 extends over 15 amino acids. The CDR3 loop is CASSLQGAYQETQYF. CDR3 sequence (DNA): TGTGCCAGCAGCTTACAGGGGGCCTACCAAGAGACCCAGTACTTC.

The chain couples TRBV19 to TRBJ2-1; possible D gene TRBD2, 5 bases. Trimming pared 3 bases from V and 7 bases from J, leaving 10 bases between. The length of the CDR3 is 13 residues. CDR1 and CDR2 (germline): LNHDA, SQIVND (reference sequence). The CDR3 reads CASSMSSGNEQFF. CDR3 nucleotides: TGTGCCAGTAGTATGTCGAGCGGTAATGAGCAGTTCTTC.

CDR3 sequence reads: CASSFTGGGEQFF. The CDR3 nucleotides are TGTGCCAGCAGCTTTACAGGGGGCGGTGAGCAGTTCTTC. The chain combines TRBV7-3 with TRBJ2-1; 9 bases align to TRBD1. V dropped 3 bases and J dropped 9; count of bases not matched to a gene: 3. The CDR3 consists of 13 residues. The germline V gene has CDR1 SGHTA and CDR2 FQGTGA.

This chain joins TRBV4-1 and TRBJ1-5, with TRBD1 as a possible D gene (6 bases). Trimming removed 0 bases at V and 6 bases at J, with 21 bases between. Germline loops: CDR1 MGHRA, CDR2 YSYEKL. This CDR3 has 18 amino acids. CDR3 amino acids: CASSQEDPALGGGQPQHF. CDR3 coding DNA: TGCGCCAGCAGCCAAGAAGACCCTGCCCTTGGGGGCGGTCAGCCCCAGCATTTT.

The chain couples TRBV19 to TRBJ2-7, with D hard to call. Trimming shortened V by 8 bases and J by 7 bases, and 12 bases separated the two germline ends. The CDR3 spans 11 residues. CDR1 and CDR2 (germline): LNHDA, SQIVND (reference sequence). This chain's CDR3 is CASRGYEEQYF. CDR3 bases: TGTGCCAGTCGCGGTTACGAGGAGCAGTACTTC.

The J gene is TRBJ2-7, the V gene TRBV6-6; no clear D gene. CDR1 is MNHNY and CDR2 is SVGAGI in the germline V gene (reference sequence). V lost 5 bases, J lost 5 bases, and 13 bases lay in between. This CDR3 region has 13 residues. CDR3 residues: CASSGLSADEQYF. The DNA for the CDR3 is TGTGCCAGCAGTGGCCTCTCCGCGGACGAGCAGTACTTC.

This chain connects TRBV28 to TRBJ2-2; the D gene is possibly TRBD1 (6 bases). V was shortened by 7 bases and J by 5 bases, with 17 bases between the two germline ends. Germline assignment: CDR1 MDHEN and CDR2 SYDVKM. CDR3 length: 15 amino acids. The chain's CDR3 is CASTTQGLRTGELFF. Here the CDR3 DNA reads TGTGCCAGCACCACGCAGGGGTTGAGGACCGGGGAGCTGTTTTTT.